This T cell receptor beta chain was sequenced in a study of blood T cell repertoires in COVID-19. As for the study in general: T cells, B-cell-depleted T cells, or PBMCs provided the cDNA or gDNA that served as material.

The germline CDR1 and CDR2 sequences are SGHRS and YFSETQ. Unmatched junction bases numbered 9, after V lost 2 bases and J lost 1 base. The CDR3 totals 18 residues. Per the authors' pipeline: For nucleated cells, counts were estimated from reference gene primer amplification. Here immunoSEQ multiplex PCR was the method, and the copy in TCRdb shows in-frame clones only, minus some. V and J calls and clone size are copied from that table; D and trimming were computed from the DNA. The sample lists roughly 140,000 clones, 80% seen once, with roughly 0.56% in the top ten. The sequencing sample was made of peripheral blood. The clonotype originates from a man between 60 and 70 years old with acute or convalescent COVID-19. The chain carries TRBV5-1 and TRBJ2-3; TRBD2 matches 11 bases. As DNA, the CDR3 is TGCGCCAGCAGCTTCTATCTAGCGGGGGGTTTTGGCACAGATACGCAGTATTTT. Its protein product is CASSFYLAGGFGTDTQYF.